This T cell receptor beta chain emerged from a study of blood T cell repertoires in COVID-19. Study summary: Sites across the United States, Italy and Spain contributed samples from acute and convalescent COVID-19. The analysed material was cDNA or gDNA that came from T cells, B-cell-depleted T cells, or PBMCs.

TCRdb's copy holds only in-frame clones and misses some; the assay was immunoSEQ multiplex PCR. The table lists 64,000 or so clones, approximately 85% of them singletons. The CDR3 is 15 residues long. Germline-derived CDR1 and CDR2 are SGHTA and FQGNSA. V lost 0 bases, J lost 3 bases, and 12 bases lay in between. Sequenced input: peripheral blood. The rearrangement uses TRBV7-2 and TRBJ2-7; D gene uncertain. The TCR was taken from a human donor in a cohort sampled during active COVID-19. In DNA, the CDR3 is TGTGCCAGCAGCTTAGCCGTGGGCCATGTCTACGAGCAGTACTTC. It codes for CASSLAVGHVYEQYF.